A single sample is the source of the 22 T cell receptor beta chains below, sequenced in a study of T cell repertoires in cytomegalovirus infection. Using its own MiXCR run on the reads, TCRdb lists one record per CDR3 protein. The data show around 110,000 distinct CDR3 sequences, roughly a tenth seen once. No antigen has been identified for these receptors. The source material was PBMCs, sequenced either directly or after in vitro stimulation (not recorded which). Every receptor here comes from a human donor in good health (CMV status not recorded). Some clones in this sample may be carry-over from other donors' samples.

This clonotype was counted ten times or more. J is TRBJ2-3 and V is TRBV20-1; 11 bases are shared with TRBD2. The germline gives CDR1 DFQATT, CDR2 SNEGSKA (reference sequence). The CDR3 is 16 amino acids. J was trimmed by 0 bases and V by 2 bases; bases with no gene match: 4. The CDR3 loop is CSARRGTSGSTDTQYF. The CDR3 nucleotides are TGCAGTGCTAGAAGAGGGACTAGCGGTAGCACAGATACGCAGTATTTT.

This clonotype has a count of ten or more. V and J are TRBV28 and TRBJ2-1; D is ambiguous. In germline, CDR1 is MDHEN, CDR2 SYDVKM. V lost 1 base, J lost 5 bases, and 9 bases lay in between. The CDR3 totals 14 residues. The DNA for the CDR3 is TGTGCCAGCAGTTTATCTTTAGGCCACAATGAGCAGTTCTTC. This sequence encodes CASSLSLGHNEQFF.

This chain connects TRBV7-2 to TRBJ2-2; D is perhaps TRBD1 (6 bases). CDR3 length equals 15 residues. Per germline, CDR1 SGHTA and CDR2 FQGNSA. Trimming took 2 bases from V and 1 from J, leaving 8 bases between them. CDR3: CASSLTGQNTGELFF. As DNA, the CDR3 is TGTGCCAGCAGCTTAACGGGACAGAACACCGGGGAGCTGTTTTTT.

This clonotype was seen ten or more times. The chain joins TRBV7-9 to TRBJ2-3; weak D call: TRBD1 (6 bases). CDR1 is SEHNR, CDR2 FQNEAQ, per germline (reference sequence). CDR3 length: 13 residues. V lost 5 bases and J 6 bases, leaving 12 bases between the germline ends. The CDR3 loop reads CASSSYRADTQYF. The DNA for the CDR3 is TGTGCCAGCAGCAGCTACAGGGCGGATACGCAGTATTTT. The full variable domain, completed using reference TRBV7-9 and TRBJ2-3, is DTGVSQNPRHKITKRGQNVTFRCDPISEHNRLYWYRQTLGQGPEFLTYFQNEAQLEKSRLLSDRFSAERPKGSFSTLEIQRTEQGDSAMYLCASSSYRADTQYFGPGTRLTVL.

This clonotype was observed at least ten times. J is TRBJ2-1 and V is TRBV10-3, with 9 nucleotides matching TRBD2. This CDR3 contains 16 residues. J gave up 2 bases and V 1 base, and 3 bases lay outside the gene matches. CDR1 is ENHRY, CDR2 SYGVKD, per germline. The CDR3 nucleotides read TGTGCCATCAGTGAGTTTGCGGGAGGGCCCTACAATGAGCAGTTCTTC. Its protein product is CAISEFAGGPYNEQFF.

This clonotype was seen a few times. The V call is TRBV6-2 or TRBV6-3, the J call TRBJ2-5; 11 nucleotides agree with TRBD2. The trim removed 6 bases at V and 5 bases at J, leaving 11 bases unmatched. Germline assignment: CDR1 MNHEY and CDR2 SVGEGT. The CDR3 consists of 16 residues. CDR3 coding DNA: TGTGCCAGCAGCCGTACGACTAGCGGGATGAGGGAGACCCAGTACTTC. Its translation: CASSRTTSGMRETQYF.

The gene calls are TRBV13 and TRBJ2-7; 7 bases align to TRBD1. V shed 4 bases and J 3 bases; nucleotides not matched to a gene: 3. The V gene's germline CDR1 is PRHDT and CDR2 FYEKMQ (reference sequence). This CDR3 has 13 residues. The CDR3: CASSSRGLYEQYF. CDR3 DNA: TGTGCCAGCAGCTCGAGGGGGCTCTACGAGCAGTACTTC.

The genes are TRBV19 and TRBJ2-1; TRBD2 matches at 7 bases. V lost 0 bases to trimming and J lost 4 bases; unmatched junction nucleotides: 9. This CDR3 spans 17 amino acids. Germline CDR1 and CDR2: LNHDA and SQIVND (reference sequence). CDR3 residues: CASSIDLASGVYNEQFF. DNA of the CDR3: TGTGCCAGTAGTATAGATCTTGCTAGCGGAGTATACAATGAGCAGTTCTTC.

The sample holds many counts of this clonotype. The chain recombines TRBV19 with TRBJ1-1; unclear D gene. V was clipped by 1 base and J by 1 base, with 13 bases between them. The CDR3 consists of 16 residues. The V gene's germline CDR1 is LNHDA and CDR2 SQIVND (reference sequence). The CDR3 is CASSIVGRAPNTEAFF. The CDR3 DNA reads TGTGCCAGTAGTATAGTAGGCCGAGCTCCGAACACTGAAGCTTTCTTT. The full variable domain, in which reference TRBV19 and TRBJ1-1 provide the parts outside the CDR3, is DGGITQSPKYLFRKEGQNVTLSCEQNLNHDAMYWYRQDPGQGLRLIYYSQIVNDFQKGDIAEGYSVSREKKESFPLTVTSAQKNPTAFYLCASSIVGRAPNTEAFFGQGTRLTVV.

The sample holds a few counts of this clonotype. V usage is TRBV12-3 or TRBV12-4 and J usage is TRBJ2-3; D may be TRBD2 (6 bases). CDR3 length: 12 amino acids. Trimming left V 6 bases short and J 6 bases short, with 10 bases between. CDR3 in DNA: TGTGCCAGCAGGGGGAGCGGGGATACGCAGTATTTT. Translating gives CASRGSGDTQYF.

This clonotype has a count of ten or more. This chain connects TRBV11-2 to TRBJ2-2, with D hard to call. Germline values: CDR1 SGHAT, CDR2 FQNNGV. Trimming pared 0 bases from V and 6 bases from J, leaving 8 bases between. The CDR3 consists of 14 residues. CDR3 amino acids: CASSLDAVAGELFF. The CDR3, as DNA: TGTGCCAGCAGCTTAGATGCAGTGGCCGGGGAGCTGTTTTTT.

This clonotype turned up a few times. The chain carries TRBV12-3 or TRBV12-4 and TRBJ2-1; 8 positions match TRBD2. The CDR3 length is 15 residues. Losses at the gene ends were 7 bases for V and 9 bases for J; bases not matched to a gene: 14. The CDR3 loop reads CASTHRREAIGEQFF. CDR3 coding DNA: TGTGCCAGCACCCATCGGCGGGAGGCCATCGGTGAGCAGTTCTTC.

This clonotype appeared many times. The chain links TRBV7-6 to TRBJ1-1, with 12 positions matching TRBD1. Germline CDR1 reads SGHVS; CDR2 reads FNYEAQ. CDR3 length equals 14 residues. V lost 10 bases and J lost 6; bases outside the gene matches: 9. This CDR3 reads CANCPGTGGPEAFF. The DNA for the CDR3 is TGTGCCAACTGCCCCGGGACAGGGGGCCCTGAAGCTTTCTTT. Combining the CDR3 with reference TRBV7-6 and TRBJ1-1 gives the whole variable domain GAGVSQSPRYKVTKRGQDVALRCDPISGHVSLYWYRQALGQGPEFLTYFNYEAQQDKSGLPNDRFSAERPEGSISTLTIQRTEQRDSAMYRCANCPGTGGPEAFFGQGTRLTVV.

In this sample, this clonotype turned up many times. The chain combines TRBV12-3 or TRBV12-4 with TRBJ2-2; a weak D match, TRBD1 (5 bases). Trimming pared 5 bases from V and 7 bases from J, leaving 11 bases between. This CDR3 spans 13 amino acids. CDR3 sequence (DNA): TGTGCCAGCAGTCTAGGGGTTGGCGGGGAGCTGTTTTTT. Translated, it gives CASSLGVGGELFF.

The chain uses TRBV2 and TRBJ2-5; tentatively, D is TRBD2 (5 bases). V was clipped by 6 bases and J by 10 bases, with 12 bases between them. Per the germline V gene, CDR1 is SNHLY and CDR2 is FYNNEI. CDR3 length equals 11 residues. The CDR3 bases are TGTGCCAGCAGGTCACTAGACCACCAGTACTTC. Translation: CASRSLDHQYF.

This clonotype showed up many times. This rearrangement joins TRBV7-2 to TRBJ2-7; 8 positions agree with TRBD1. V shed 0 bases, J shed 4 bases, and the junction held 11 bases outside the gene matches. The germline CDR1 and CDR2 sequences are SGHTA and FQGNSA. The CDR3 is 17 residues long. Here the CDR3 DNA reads TGTGCCAGCAGCTTAGCGAACAGGGGGTTAAGGTTATACGAGCAGTACTTC. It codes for CASSLANRGLRLYEQYF. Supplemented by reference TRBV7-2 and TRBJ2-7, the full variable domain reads GAGVSQSPSNKVTEKGKDVELRCDPISGHTALYWYRQSLGQGLEFLIYFQGNSAPDKSGLPSDRFSAERTGGSVSTLTIQRTQQEDSAVYLCASSLANRGLRLYEQYFGPGTRLTVT.

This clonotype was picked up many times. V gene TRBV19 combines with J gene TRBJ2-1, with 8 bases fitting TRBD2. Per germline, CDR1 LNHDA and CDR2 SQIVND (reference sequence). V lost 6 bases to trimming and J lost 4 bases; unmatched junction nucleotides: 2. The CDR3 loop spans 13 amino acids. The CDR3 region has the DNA TGTGCCAGTAGGGGACTAGGGTACAATGAGCAGTTCTTC. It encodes CASRGLGYNEQFF.

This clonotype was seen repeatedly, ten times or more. CDR3 residues: CASSLGHNQPQHF. DNA of the CDR3: TGTGCCAGCAGCTTAGGACACAATCAGCCCCAGCATTTT. The J gene is TRBJ1-5, the V gene TRBV11-2; D is uncertain. This CDR3 comprises 13 residues. Germline CDR1 and CDR2: SGHAT and FQNNGV. Trimming removed 1 base from V and 3 bases from J, with 4 bases in between.

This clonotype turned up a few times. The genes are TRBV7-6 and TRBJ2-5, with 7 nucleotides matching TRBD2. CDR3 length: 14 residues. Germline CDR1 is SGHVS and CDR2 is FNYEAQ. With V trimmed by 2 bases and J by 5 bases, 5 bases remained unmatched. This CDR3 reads CASSLSSGAETQYF. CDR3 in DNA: TGTGCCAGCAGCTTATCGAGCGGGGCGGAGACCCAGTACTTC.

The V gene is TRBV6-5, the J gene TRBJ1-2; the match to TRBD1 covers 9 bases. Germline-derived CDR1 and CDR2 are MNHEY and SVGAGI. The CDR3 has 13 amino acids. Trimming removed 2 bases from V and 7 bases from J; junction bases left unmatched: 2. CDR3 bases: TGTGCCAGCAGTTACGGACAGGGGATTGGCTACACCTTC. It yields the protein CASSYGQGIGYTF.

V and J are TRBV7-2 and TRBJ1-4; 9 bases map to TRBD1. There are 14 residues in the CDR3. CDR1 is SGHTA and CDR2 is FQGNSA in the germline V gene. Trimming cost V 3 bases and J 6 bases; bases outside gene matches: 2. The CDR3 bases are TGTGCCAGCAGCTTCGACAGGGGGGATGAAAAACTGTTTTTT. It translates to CASSFDRGDEKLFF.

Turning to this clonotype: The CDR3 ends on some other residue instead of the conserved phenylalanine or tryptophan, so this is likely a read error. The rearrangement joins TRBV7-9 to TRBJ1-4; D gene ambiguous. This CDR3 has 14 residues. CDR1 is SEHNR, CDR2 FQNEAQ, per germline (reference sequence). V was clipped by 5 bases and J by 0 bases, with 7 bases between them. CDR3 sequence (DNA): TGTGCCAGCAGCCTGGTGTCAACTAATGAAAAACTGTTTCTT. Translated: CASSLVSTNEKLFL.